This TCR beta chain was recorded in a study of blood T cell repertoires in COVID-19. As for the study in general: COVID-19 samples, acute and convalescent, were from the United States, Italy and Spain. Sample material is recorded as cDNA or gDNA derived from T cells, B-cell-depleted T cells, or PBMCs.

CDR1 is LGHDT, CDR2 YNNKEL, per germline (reference sequence). The CDR3 has 13 residues. V gave up 6 bases and J gave up 1 base, with 9 bases separating them. This clone showed up just once. The sample contains more than one DNA sequence encoding this CDR3. Original data processing: Cell counts per sample came from amplifying reference gene primers. The method was immunoSEQ multiplex PCR; TCRdb's version includes in-frame clones alone and lacks a portion of them. That table gives V, J and clone size, and the DNA gave D and trimming. The table lists 62,000 or so clones, 65% to 90% of them singletons. What was sequenced was peripheral blood. The clonotype originates from a woman aged 55-69 years with acute or convalescent COVID-19. The chain has TRBV3-1 (or the pseudogene TRBV3-2) and TRBJ1-1; D possibly corresponds to TRBD1 (5 bases). The CDR3 DNA reads as TGTGCCAGCAGTCGCGGGGGGAACACTGAAGCTTTCTTT. This codes for CASSRGGNTEAFF.